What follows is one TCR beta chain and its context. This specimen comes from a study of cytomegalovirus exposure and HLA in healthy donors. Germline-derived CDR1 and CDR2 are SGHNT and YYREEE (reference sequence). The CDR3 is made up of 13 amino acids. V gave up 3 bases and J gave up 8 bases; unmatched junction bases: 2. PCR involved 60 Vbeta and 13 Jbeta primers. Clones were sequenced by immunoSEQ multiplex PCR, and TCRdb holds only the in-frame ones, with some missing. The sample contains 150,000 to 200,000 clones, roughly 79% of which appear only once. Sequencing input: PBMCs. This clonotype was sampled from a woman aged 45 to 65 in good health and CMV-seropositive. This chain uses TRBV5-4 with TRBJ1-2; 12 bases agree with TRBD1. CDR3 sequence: CASSWDRGRGYTF. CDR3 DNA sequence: TGTGCCAGCAGCTGGGACAGGGGGCGCGGCTACACCTTC.